This is a list of T cell receptor beta chains from one sample in a study of cytomegalovirus exposure and HLA in healthy donors. Profiled with immunoSEQ multiplex PCR; TCRdb holds only in-frame clones, not every one. The sample lists 150,000 to 200,000 clones; over 80% were seen once. The sequenced sample consisted of PBMCs. The source of these receptors is a girl aged 10-17 years in good health and CMV-seropositive. CDR3s include the opening cysteine and the closing phenylalanine or tryptophan. A D gene is named only where the DNA matches it firmly. The size entry is marked missing in some rows and otherwise reads once, few, many or a size class.

D gene | clone size | J gene | V gene | CDR3 DNA | CDR3 protein
TRBD1 | few | TRBJ2-7 | TRBV10-1 | TGCGCCAGCAGTGAGGTACAGGGGGCGGGGGAGCAGTACTTC | CASSEVQGAGEQYF
NA | NA | TRBJ2-7 | TRBV7-2 | TGTGCCAGCAGCCGCCCGGAGTACGGGGAGCAGTACTTC | CASSRPEYGEQYF
TRBD1 | NA | TRBJ2-7 | TRBV27 | TGTGCCAGCAGCTGGGACAGAATTTCATCCTACGAGCAGTACTTC | CASSWDRISSYEQYF
TRBD2 | NA | TRBJ2-3 | TRBV14 | TGTGCCAGCAGCCAAGGGAGGCGGGAGCGCACAGATACGCAGTATTTT | CASSQGRRERTDTQYF
NA | NA | TRBJ1-1 | TRBV19 | TGTGCCAGTAGTATAGAAATGCGCTATGCGAACACTGAAGCTTTCTTT | CASSIEMRYANTEAFF
TRBD2 | once | TRBJ2-2 | TRBV19 | TGTGCCAGTAGGACGGGACTAGCGGGAGGGCGGGACGGGGAGCTGTTTTTT | CASRTGLAGGRDGELFF
TRBD2 | NA | TRBJ2-1 | TRBV19 | TGTGCCAGTACGACTAGCGCCTACAATGAGCAGTTCTTC | CASTTSAYNEQFF
NA | once | TRBJ2-1 | TRBV11-3 | TGTGCCAGCAGCTGGGGCGGGACAGACGCCAATGAGCAGTTCTTC | CASSWGGTDANEQFF
NA | NA | TRBJ2-6 | TRBV6-1 | TGTGCCAGCAGTGGTACTTGGGGGGCTGGGGCCAACGTCCTGACTTTC | CASSGTWGAGANVLTF
NA | NA | TRBJ2-7 | TRBV27 | TGTGCCAGCAGTTTATTTCCGGGTGCCTACGAGCAGTACTTC | CASSLFPGAYEQYF
NA | NA | TRBJ1-2 | TRBV10-3 | TGTGCCATCACCCCTACCTCAGGGGATGGCTACACCTTC | CAITPTSGDGYTF
NA | once | TRBJ2-4 | TRBV7-8 | TGTGCCAGCAGCCCGACTTCGGCAGGGAACATTCAGTACTTC | CASSPTSAGNIQYF
TRBD1 | NA | TRBJ1-1 | TRBV7-6 | TGTGCCAGCAGCTTAAGTATAGGGGGCAACACTGAAGCTTTCTTT | CASSLSIGGNTEAFF
NA | NA | TRBJ2-7 | TRBV7-2 | TGTGCCAGCAGTTCAATAGGGGGTACCTACGAGCAGTACTTC | CASSSIGGTYEQYF
TRBD1 | NA | TRBJ1-2 | TRBV28 | TGTGCCAGCAGTTTTCCTACCGGGACAGGCTATGGCTACACCTTC | CASSFPTGTGYGYTF